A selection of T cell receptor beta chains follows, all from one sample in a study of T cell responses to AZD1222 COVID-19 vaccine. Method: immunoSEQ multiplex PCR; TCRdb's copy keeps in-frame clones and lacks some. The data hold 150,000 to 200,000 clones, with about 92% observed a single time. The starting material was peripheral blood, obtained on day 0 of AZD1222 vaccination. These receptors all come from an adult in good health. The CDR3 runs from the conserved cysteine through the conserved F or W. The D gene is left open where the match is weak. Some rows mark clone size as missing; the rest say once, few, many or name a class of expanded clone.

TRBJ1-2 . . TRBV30 CAWSVRVGGGYGYTF TGTGCCTGGAGTGTACGGGTAGGGGGAGGATATGGCTACACCTTC
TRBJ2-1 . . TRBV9 CASSETGTSHILF TGTGCCAGCAGCGAGACCGGGACAAGTCATATACTCTTC
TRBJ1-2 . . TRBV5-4 CASSLGGGNYGYTF TGTGCCAGCAGCTTGGGAGGAGGTAACTATGGCTACACCTTC
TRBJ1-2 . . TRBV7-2 CASSLARGVDGYTF TGTGCCAGCAGCTTAGCGAGGGGGGTAGATGGCTACACCTTC
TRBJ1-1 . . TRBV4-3 CASSSTVNTEAFF TGCGCCAGCAGCTCCACTGTGAACACTGAAGCTTTCTTT
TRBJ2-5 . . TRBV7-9 CASSSPTGSETQYF TGTGCCAGCAGCTCCCCAACAGGGTCAGAGACCCAGTACTTC
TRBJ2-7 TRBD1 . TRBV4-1 CASSQGAGQGIREQYF TGCGCCAGCAGCCAAGGAGCCGGACAGGGGATCCGCGAGCAGTACTTC
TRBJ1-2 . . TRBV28 CASSPGDNYGYTF TGTGCCAGCAGTCCAGGGGATAACTATGGCTACACCTTC
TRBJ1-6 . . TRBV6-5 CASTVRTAPNSPLHF TGTGCCAGCACCGTAAGGACAGCGCCCAATTCACCCCTCCACTTT
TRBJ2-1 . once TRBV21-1 CASSKEDGAGGIYNEQFF TGTGCCAGCAGCAAAGAGGATGGGGCGGGGGGCATATACAATGAGCAGTTCTTC
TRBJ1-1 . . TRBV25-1 CASSDQTPQYAFF TGTGCCAGCAGTGATCAGACCCCGCAGTATGCTTTCTTT
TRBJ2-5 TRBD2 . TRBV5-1 CASSLFPGGAVETQYF TGCGCCAGCAGCTTGTTCCCCGGGGGGGCCGTGGAGACCCAGTACTTC
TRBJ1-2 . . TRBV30 CAWSQRRGAYGYTF TGTGCCTGGAGCCAAAGAAGAGGGGCATATGGCTACACCTTC
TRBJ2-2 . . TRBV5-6 CASSSGAGTGELFF TGTGCCAGCAGTTCGGGGGCCGGCACCGGGGAGCTGTTTTTT